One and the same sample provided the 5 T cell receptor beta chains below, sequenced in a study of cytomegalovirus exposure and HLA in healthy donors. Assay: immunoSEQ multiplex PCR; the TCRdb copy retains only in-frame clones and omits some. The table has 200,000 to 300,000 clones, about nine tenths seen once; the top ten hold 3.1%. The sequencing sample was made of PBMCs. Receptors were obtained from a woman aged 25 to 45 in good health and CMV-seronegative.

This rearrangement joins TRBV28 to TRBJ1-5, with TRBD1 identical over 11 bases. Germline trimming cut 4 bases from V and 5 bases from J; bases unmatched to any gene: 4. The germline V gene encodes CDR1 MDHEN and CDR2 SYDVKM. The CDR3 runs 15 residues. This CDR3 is CASSWGTGGDQPQHF. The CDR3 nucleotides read TGTGCCAGCAGTTGGGGGACAGGGGGTGATCAGCCCCAGCATTTT.

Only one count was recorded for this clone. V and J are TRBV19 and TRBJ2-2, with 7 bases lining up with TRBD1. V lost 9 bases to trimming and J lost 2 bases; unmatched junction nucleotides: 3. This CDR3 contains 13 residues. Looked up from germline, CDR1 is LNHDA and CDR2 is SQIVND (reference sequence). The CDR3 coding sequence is TGTGCCAGCCGGGACAGTAACACCGGGGAGCTGTTTTTT. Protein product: CASRDSNTGELFF.

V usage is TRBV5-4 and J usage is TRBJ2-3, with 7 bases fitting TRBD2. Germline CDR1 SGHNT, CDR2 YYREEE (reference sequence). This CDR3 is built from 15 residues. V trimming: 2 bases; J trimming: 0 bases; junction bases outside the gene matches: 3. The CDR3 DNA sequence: TGTGCCAGCAGCTTTGGGGGGGGGAGCACAGATACGCAGTATTTT. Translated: CASSFGGGSTDTQYF.

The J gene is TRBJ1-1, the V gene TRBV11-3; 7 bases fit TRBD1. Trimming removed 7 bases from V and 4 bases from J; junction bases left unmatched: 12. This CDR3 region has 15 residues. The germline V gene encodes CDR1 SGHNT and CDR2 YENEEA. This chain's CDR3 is CASTKPEGAGTEAFF. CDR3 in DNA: TGTGCCAGCACTAAGCCCGAGGGGGCCGGCACTGAAGCTTTCTTT.

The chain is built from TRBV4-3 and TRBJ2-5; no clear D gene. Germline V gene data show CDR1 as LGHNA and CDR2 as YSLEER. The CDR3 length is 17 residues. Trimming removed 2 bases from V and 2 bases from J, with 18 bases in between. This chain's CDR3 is CASSQPKALRRQETQYF. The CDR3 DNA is TGCGCCAGCAGCCAACCAAAGGCCCTGCGTAGGCAAGAGACCCAGTACTTC.